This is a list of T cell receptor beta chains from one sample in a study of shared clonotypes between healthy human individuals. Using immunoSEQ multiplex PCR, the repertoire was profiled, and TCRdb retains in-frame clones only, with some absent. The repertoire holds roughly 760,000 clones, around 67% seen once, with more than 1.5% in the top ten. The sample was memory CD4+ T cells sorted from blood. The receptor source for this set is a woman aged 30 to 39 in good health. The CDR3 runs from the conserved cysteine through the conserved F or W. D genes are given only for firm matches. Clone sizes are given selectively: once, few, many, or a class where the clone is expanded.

CDR3 protein: CASSFGGMNTGELFF
CDR3 DNA: TGCGCCAGCAGCTTCGGCGGGATGAACACCGGGGAGCTGTTTTTT
clone size: few
V gene: TRBV5-1
J gene: TRBJ2-2
D gene: NA

CDR3 protein: CASSFTGARNQPQHF
CDR3 DNA: TGTGCCAGCAGTTTTACAGGGGCTCGCAATCAGCCCCAGCATTTT
clone size: many
V gene: TRBV28
J gene: TRBJ1-5
D gene: TRBD1

CDR3 protein: CASSGTRRQGTGNTIYF
CDR3 DNA: TGTGCCAGTAGCGGGACGAGAAGACAGGGGACTGGAAACACCATATATTTT
clone size: NA
V gene: TRBV19
J gene: TRBJ1-3
D gene: TRBD1

CDR3 protein: CASRDRSPWETQYF
CDR3 DNA: TGTGCCAGCAGAGACAGGAGTCCGTGGGAGACCCAGTACTTC
clone size: NA
V gene: TRBV6-5
J gene: TRBJ2-5
D gene: NA

CDR3 protein: CASTHTNEQFF
CDR3 DNA: TGCGCCAGCACCCATACCAATGAGCAGTTCTTC
clone size: few
V gene: TRBV10-2
J gene: TRBJ2-1
D gene: NA

CDR3 protein: CASSRPGGLEKLFF
CDR3 DNA: TGTGCCAGCAGTCGACCAGGGGGGCTTGAAAAACTGTTTTTT
clone size: few
V gene: TRBV28
J gene: TRBJ1-4
D gene: TRBD1

CDR3 protein: CASSLSSGSYNEQFF
CDR3 DNA: TGCGCCAGCAGCTTGTCCAGCGGTTCCTACAATGAGCAGTTCTTC
clone size: few
V gene: TRBV5-1
J gene: TRBJ2-1
D gene: NA

CDR3 protein: CASSVDTGGYNEQFF
CDR3 DNA: TGTGCCAGCAGCGTAGACACAGGGGGGTACAATGAGCAGTTCTTC
clone size: few
V gene: TRBV9
J gene: TRBJ2-1
D gene: TRBD1

CDR3 protein: CASSPQRAYTDTQYF
CDR3 DNA: TGTGCCAGCAGTCCGCAGCGGGCATACACAGATACGCAGTATTTT
clone size: NA
V gene: TRBV27
J gene: TRBJ2-3
D gene: NA

CDR3 protein: CASSLTPTETQYF
CDR3 DNA: TGTGCCAGCAGCTTAACGCCTACAGAGACCCAGTACTTC
clone size: NA
V gene: TRBV11-3
J gene: TRBJ2-5
D gene: NA

CDR3 protein: CASSLSRSGDLIETQYF
CDR3 DNA: TGTGCCAGCAGTTTATCTCGGTCAGGGGATTTGATTGAGACCCAGTACTTC
clone size: NA
V gene: TRBV28
J gene: TRBJ2-5
D gene: NA

CDR3 protein: CASTFLQREVVVF
CDR3 DNA: TGTGCCAGCACGTTCCTTCAGCGGGAGGTGGTGGTCTTC
clone size: few
V gene: TRBV11-2
J gene: TRBJ2-1
D gene: TRBD2

CDR3 protein: CASSLGLTRGFSHEQYF
CDR3 DNA: TGTGCCAGCAGCTTAGGTCTGACTAGAGGGTTCTCCCACGAGCAGTACTTC
clone size: NA
V gene: TRBV7-8
J gene: TRBJ2-7
D gene: NA

CDR3 protein: CASSLGLGNYEQYF
CDR3 DNA: TGTGCCAGCAGCCTGGGACTAGGAAACTACGAGCAGTACTTC
clone size: NA
V gene: TRBV11-2
J gene: TRBJ2-7
D gene: TRBD2